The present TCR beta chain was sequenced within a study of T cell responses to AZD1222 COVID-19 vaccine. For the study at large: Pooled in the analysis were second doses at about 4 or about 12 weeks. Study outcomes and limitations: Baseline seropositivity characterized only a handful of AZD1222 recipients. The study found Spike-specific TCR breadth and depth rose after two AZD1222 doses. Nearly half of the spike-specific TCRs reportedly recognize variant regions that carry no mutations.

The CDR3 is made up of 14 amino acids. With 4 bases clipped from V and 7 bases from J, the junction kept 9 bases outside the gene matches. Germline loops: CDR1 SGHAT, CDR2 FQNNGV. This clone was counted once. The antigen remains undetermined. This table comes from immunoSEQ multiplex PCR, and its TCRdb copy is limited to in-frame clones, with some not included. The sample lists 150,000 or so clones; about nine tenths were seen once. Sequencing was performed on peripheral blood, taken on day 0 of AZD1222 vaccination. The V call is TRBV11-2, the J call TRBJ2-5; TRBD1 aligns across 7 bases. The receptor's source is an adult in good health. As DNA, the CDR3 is TGTGCCAGCAGCTGGGACAGCGGAATCGGGACCCAGTACTTC. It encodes CASSWDSGIGTQYF.